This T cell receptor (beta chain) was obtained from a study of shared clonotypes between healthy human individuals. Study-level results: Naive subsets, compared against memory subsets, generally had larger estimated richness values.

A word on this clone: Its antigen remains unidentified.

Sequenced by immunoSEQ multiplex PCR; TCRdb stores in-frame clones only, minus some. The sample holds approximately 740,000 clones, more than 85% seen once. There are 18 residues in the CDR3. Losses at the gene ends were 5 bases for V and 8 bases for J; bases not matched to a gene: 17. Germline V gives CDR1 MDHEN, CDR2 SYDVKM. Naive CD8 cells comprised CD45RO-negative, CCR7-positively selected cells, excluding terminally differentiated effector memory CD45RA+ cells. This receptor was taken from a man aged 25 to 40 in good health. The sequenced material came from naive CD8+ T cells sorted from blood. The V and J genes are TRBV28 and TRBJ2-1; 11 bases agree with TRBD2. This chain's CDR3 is CASSPPYLAGGPVDEQFF. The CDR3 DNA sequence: TGTGCCAGCAGTCCACCCTACTTAGCGGGAGGGCCTGTCGATGAGCAGTTCTTC.